This T cell receptor beta chain is drawn from a study of cytomegalovirus exposure and HLA in healthy donors. This cohort consisted of healthy bone marrow donors. The study's findings and limits: Reportedly, a later analysis found an Asian-associated ancestry cluster had fewer N-insertions than the approximately 640-donor mean.

This clone was detected a few times. Its target is unknown. Use of 60 Vbeta and 13 Jbeta primers characterized the PCR. Method: immunoSEQ multiplex PCR; TCRdb's copy keeps in-frame clones and lacks some. Of around 150,000 clones in the sample, over 80% were seen once. The sample was PBMCs. The sequence was collected from a male donor in good health and CMV-seronegative.

The DNA for the CDR3 is TGTGCCAGCAGCTTACTCTCTGGGGCCAACGTCCTGACTTTC. Amino acid sequence: CASSLLSGANVLTF. The chain couples TRBV11-1 to TRBJ2-6, with D uncertain. Germline assignment: CDR1 SGHAT and CDR2 FQDESV (reference sequence). The V end was cut by 2 bases, the J end by 0 bases, with 2 bases between. The CDR3 covers 14 residues.